This T cell receptor beta chain was found in a study of shared clonotypes between healthy human individuals (dated by TCRdb to about 2020). About the study as a whole: The cohort comprised a couple of women and three men aged 18 to 49 years. For each donor, three plates each were used for CD4 naive and CD4 memory, two plates were used for CD8 naive, and one plate was used for CD8 memory. Blood TCR repertoires of several healthy adults were deeply sequenced to estimate repertoire size and the extent of clonotype sharing between individuals. Libraries were prepared and TCR repertoires were sequenced by different laboratories using diverse techniques, in order to increase sequencing depth and limit assay-specific biases. Per donor, leukapheresis produced somewhere between about 0.9 and 9.5 billion PBMCs.

Donors were healthy HIV-negative adults with no recently reported acute infections or vaccinations. Only Caucasian adults living in Nashville, Tennessee, USA were represented among the donors. CD4+ T cells were enriched by magnetic negative selection, after which naive cells were positively selected on CD45RA and the negative fraction was taken as the memory subset. Blood was obtained by leukapheresis, after which PBMCs were separated by Ficoll-Histopaque density gradient centrifugation and cryopreserved in liquid nitrogen vapor phase. Analytical flow cytometry was used to check the purity and quantity of each magnetically sorted T cell population. Each sorted fraction had its genomic DNA isolated and then quantified by UV absorbance on a Nanodrop 2000c. On this clone: No antigen is known for it. There are no base qualities to consult, and no much larger clone falls within one base.

Using the deep immunoSEQ assay, TCR CDR3 regions were amplified from genomic DNA by multiplex PCR. For each cell subset, the extracted genomic DNA was distributed evenly across all wells of several immunoSEQ 96-well plates, and each plate served as one replicate. For sorted subsets, roughly 190 ng of genomic DNA, equivalent to some 30,000 T cell genomes, went into each replicate PCR. The purified libraries were quantified using a Qubit 3.0 fluorometer, sized with a Bioanalyzer 2100, and then quantified again using the KAPA Library Quantification kit. A separate single-read 150-cycle Illumina NextSeq 550 flow cell was used to sequence each immunoSEQ 96-well plate. Per the source publication's procedure: Because the immunoSEQ output included only junctional sequences and no quality scores, the filtering could not be the same as the filtering used for full-length reads. To assign V/J genes and CDR3, sequences were annotated using PyIR, a Python wrapper for IgBLAST v1.9, with IMGT germline references. Reads were filtered out if the reads had weak V/J assignments (E-value above 1e-6), no CDR3, stop codons, out-of-frame junctions, or ambiguous translated residues. A V3J clonotype was defined by an identical inferred V gene, J gene, and CDR3 amino acid sequence. Percentage overlap between repertoires was calculated by dividing the number of shared unique clonotypes by the size of the smaller repertoire. Repertoire richness was assessed with RTK rarefaction, the Chao1 estimator, and Recon v2.1 estimates of unobserved clonotypes. Generation probabilities for all TCRbeta clonotypes obtained by the gDNA method from a few donors were computed using OLGA. The table was pulled from immuneACCESS by TCRdb, which kept in-frame rearrangements only. Such tables lose some clones; where checked, under half of the loss comes from unresolved V genes, and the rest has no known cause. That table supplies the V and J calls and clone size; D and trimming were determined from the DNA. The sample yields 950,000 to 1,300,000 clones; 65% to 80% were counted once. 1.4% of the sample comes from the top ten.

The germline V gene sets CDR1 to SGDLS and CDR2 to YYNGEE. V sheds 0 bases and J sheds 8 bases, leaving 14 bases between their ends. Its CDR3 holds 14 amino acids, cysteine through phenylalanine. Just the 42-base CDR3 DNA is kept, in frame starting at base 1. General study outcomes and caveats: Pairwise subsampling led to the expectation that sequencing depth would affect the degree of clonotype sharing among donors. When a handful of donors were compared, the shared fraction of clonotypes was roughly 4.8% for naive CD4, about 4% for naive CD8, 2% to 2.5% for memory CD4, and about 0.36% for memory CD8. Incomplete sequencing was indicated by rarefaction of sorted-subset datasets, despite the large sequencing depth. Clonotypes shared by all four sorted-subset donors showed higher generation probabilities than non-shared clonotypes. Larger estimated clonotype richness was generally found for naive subsets than for memory subsets. Sampling was restricted to blood, and TCR repertoires in tissue are likely to differ from TCR repertoires in blood. Because the study included only a small number of donors, the genetic and exposure-history diversity represented was limited.

The specimen was memory CD4+ T cells sorted from blood. What the cell subset or site label conveys for this sample: CD45RA-negative fraction. The sequence was collected from a young man in good health. Recombination connected TRBV9 to TRBJ1-1; possibly the D gene is TRBD1, per 6 matching bases. CDR3 region: CASSVGGQAQEAFF. The bases are TGTGCCAGCAGCGTAGGGGGGCAAGCACAGGAAGCTTTCTTT.